This entry lists 10 T cell receptor beta chains sequenced from one sample in a study of cytomegalovirus exposure and HLA in healthy donors. Amplification used 60 Vbeta primers and 13 Jbeta primers. The table came from immunoSEQ multiplex PCR; TCRdb's copy has only in-frame clones and leaves some out. The sample includes about 100,000 clones, about 80% of them seen just once. Sequenced sample: PBMCs. The origin of the receptors is a man aged 35-49 years in good health and CMV-seronegative.

This chain joins TRBV5-6 and TRBJ2-4, with a possible D match to TRBD2 (6 bases). This CDR3 comprises 14 residues. Trimming removed 2 bases at V and 2 bases at J, with 8 bases between. Germline V gene data show CDR1 as SGHDT and CDR2 as YYEEEE. As DNA, the CDR3 is TGTGCCAGCAGCTTCGGGGGAACCAAAAACATTCAGTACTTC. Translated, it gives CASSFGGTKNIQYF. Full variable domain (remainder filled in from reference TRBV5-6 and TRBJ2-4): DAGVTQSPTHLIKTRGQQVTLRCSPKSGHDTVSWYQQALGQGPQFIFQYYEEEERQRGNFPDRFSGHQFPNYSSELNVNALLLGDSALYLCASSFGGTKNIQYFGAGTRLSVL.

V usage is TRBV30 and J usage is TRBJ2-7; the match to TRBD1 covers 8 bases. The ends lost 2 bases at V and 0 bases at J; junction bases unmatched: 9. This CDR3 has 16 amino acids. CDR1 GTSNPN and CDR2 SVGIG come from the germline V gene (reference sequence). The CDR3 protein is CAWSPTRTGHSYEQYF. In DNA, the CDR3 is TGTGCCTGGAGTCCCACGCGGACAGGGCACTCCTACGAGCAGTACTTC.

V gene TRBV7-9 combines with J gene TRBJ1-6; D gene uncertain. Germline V lookup: CDR1 SEHNR, CDR2 FQNEAQ (reference sequence). This CDR3 spans 15 amino acids. V was shortened by 0 bases and J by 6 bases, with 9 bases between the two germline ends. This CDR3 is CASSLAAGVNSPLHF. Written as DNA, the CDR3 is TGTGCCAGCAGCTTAGCGGCCGGGGTTAATTCACCCCTCCACTTT.

This chain links TRBV10-3 with TRBJ1-1; TRBD1 might be the D (5 bases). The germline V gene encodes CDR1 ENHRY and CDR2 SYGVKD. There are 13 residues in the CDR3. Trimming cost V 9 bases and J 4 bases, with 15 bases left between them. The CDR3 loop reads CAILKAGGTEAFF. CDR3 nucleotides: TGTGCCATTCTAAAGGCGGGGGGCACTGAAGCTTTCTTT.

A note on this clone: Sequence at one end of the junction differs from germline and may be a read error. The chain couples TRBV7-9 to TRBJ2-1; possible D gene TRBD2, 7 bases. Germline lookup yields CDR1 SEHNR and CDR2 FQNEAQ (reference sequence). The CDR3 contains 16 residues. The CDR3 is CSSSLALGGAYNEQFF. CDR3 nucleotide sequence: TGTTCCAGCAGCTTAGCGCTGGGGGGGGCATACAATGAGCAGTTCTTC.

As regards this clone: A read error may account for a junction end that differs from germline. This sequence joins TRBV4-1 and TRBJ1-2; D gene unclear. Per germline, CDR1 MGHRA and CDR2 YSYEKL. CDR3 size: 15 residues. The CDR3: CAGSQSTIVNYGYTF. CDR3 DNA sequence: TGCGCCGGCAGCCAGTCGACAATCGTAAACTATGGCTACACCTTC.

This chain joins TRBV11-3 and TRBJ2-5, with TRBD2 matching over 7 bases. The CDR3 spans 13 residues. V was clipped by 4 bases and J by 3 bases; unmatched bases: 2. Germline V gene lookup returns CDR1 SGHNT and CDR2 YENEEA. The CDR3 DNA sequence: TGTGCCAGCAGCTATCTAGCGGAAGAGACCCAGTACTTC. This codes for CASSYLAEETQYF. Together with reference TRBV11-3 and TRBJ2-5, the CDR3 gives the full variable domain: EAGVVQSPRYKIIEKKQPVAFWCNPISGHNTLYWYLQNLGQGPELLIRYENEEAVDDSQLPKDRFSAERLKGVDSTLKIQPAELGDSAVYLCASSYLAEETQYFGPGTRLLVL.

The chain recombines TRBV19 with TRBJ2-1; maybe TRBD1 (6 bases). Per the germline V gene, CDR1 is LNHDA and CDR2 is SQIVND (reference sequence). The V gene lost 6 bases and the J gene lost 0 bases, with 18 bases spanning the gap. CDR3 length: 17 residues. In nucleotides, the CDR3 is TGTGCCAGTAGGTTAAAACGGACAGCCTCCTCCTACAATGAGCAGTTCTTC. Its translation is CASRLKRTASSYNEQFF.

Concerning this clone itself: This same CDR3 is encoded by further DNA sequences in the sample. J is TRBJ1-2 and V is TRBV5-4; tentative D call: TRBD1 (5 bases). This CDR3 is 15 amino acids long. Trimming stripped 4 bases from V and 5 bases from J, with 18 bases between. Germline V gene sequence: CDR1 SGHNT, CDR2 YYREEE (reference sequence). The CDR3 coding sequence is TGTGCCAGCAGCAGCCAAGTCGGGACTGCATATGGCTACACCTTC. It codes for CASSSQVGTAYGYTF.

This clone occurred a few times. V and J are TRBV7-9 and TRBJ2-1, with D perhaps TRBD2 (6 bases). Trimming left V 3 bases short and J 10 bases short, with 13 bases between. This CDR3 is 13 amino acids long. The germline CDR1 and CDR2 sequences are SEHNR and FQNEAQ (reference sequence). The CDR3 spells CASSFVGGREQFF. The CDR3 DNA reads as TGTGCCAGCAGCTTTGTGGGGGGAAGGGAGCAGTTCTTC.